This T cell receptor beta chain was sequenced during a study of memory CD4+ T cells and cytomegalovirus serostatus. Study details: This sample comes from healthy Belgian adults, 8 to 10 CMV seropositive, approximately 23 seronegative. Study-wide results and limits: Median bootstrapped AUC for CMV status was about 0.95 originally, around 0.91 US-trained.

Per the authors' pipeline: Out-of-frame sequences were removed, leaving some 2 million distinct TCRbeta sequences. Libraries were prepared by immunoSEQ multiplex PCR; TCRdb keeps only in-frame clonotypes and omits some of them. V and J calls and clone size are as listed in that table; D and trimming were resolved from the DNA. In the table there are some 87,000 clones, 75% to 85% of which are singletons. The CDR3 length is 15 residues. V lost 0 bases and J 1 base, leaving 8 bases between the germline ends. Germline V lookup: CDR1 SGDLS, CDR2 YYNGEE. The sort gate was single viable CD3+CD4+CD8-CD45RO+ cells for memory CD4+ T cells. CD4+ T cells were isolated by positive magnetic selection. Details on this clone: Its antigen is currently unknown.

The sample comprised memory CD4+ T cells from blood. J is TRBJ1-5 and V is TRBV9; the D is unclear. The sequence derives from an adult in good health and CMV-seropositive. CDR3 loop: CASSVVPGSNQPQHF. As DNA, the CDR3 is TGTGCCAGCAGCGTAGTGCCGGGGAGCAATCAGCCCCAGCATTTT.